The 21 T cell receptor beta chains in this list originate from one sample, sequenced in a study of T cell changes during pregnancy in multiple sclerosis. Generated by immunoSEQ multiplex PCR, the TCRdb table keeps only in-frame clones and is missing some. This table holds 40,000 to 50,000 clones, 85% to 95% found once. Source: CD4+ T cells from peripheral blood mononuclear cells, taken in the first trimester of pregnancy. The receptors originated from a female donor with multiple sclerosis, enrolled in a pregnancy study.

CDR3 in amino acids: CASSLDPFWGPRTF. DNA of the CDR3: TGTGCCAGCAGTTTAGACCCATTTTGGGGCCCTCGCACCTTC. The chain carries TRBV27 and TRBJ1-2; D may be TRBD1 (5 bases). This CDR3 has 14 amino acids. Trimming pared 2 bases from V and 13 bases from J, leaving 20 bases between. Germline V gene data show CDR1 as MNHEY and CDR2 as SMNVEV (reference sequence).

V and J are TRBV5-5 and TRBJ1-4; D is uncertain. Germline assignment: CDR1 SGHKS and CDR2 YYEKEE (reference sequence). This CDR3 contains 14 residues. Trimming shortened V by 0 bases and J by 0 bases, and 3 bases separated the two germline ends. Written as DNA, the CDR3 is TGTGCCAGCAGCTTGGCGGCAACTAATGAAAAACTGTTTTTT. Amino acids: CASSLAATNEKLFF.

The chain couples TRBV25-1 to TRBJ2-7, with TRBD2 matching 14 bases. The CDR3 sequence is 14 residues long. J lost 7 bases, V lost 10 bases, and 9 bases had no gene match. The germline V gene has CDR1 MGHDK and CDR2 SYGVNS. CDR3 nucleotides: TGTGCCACCAAAACCGGGACTAGCGGGGGAGAGCAGTACTTC. Translating it yields CATKTGTSGGEQYF.

This clone occurred once. The V gene is TRBV5-1, the J gene TRBJ2-2; 8 bases agree with TRBD2. The CDR3 consists of 16 residues. CDR1 is SGHRS, CDR2 YFSETQ, per germline. V was pared by 0 bases and J by 6 bases, with 7 bases of the junction left unmatched. The CDR3 DNA sequence: TGCGCCAGCAGCTTGGTCGGGGGGGCCCCGGCCGGGGAGCTGTTTTTT. This translates into CASSLVGGAPAGELFF.

The chain recombines TRBV14 with TRBJ1-4; perhaps TRBD1 as D (5 bases). V lost 0 bases, J lost 11 bases, and 7 bases lay in between. CDR3 length: 12 residues. CDR1 is SGHDN, CDR2 FVKESK, per germline. The CDR3: CASSQDRVKLFF. The CDR3 nucleotides read TGTGCCAGCAGCCAAGACAGGGTTAAACTGTTTTTT.

CDR3 nucleotides: TGTGCCAGCTCCCGCCCCAGGGGGCCGAACACTGAAGCTTTCTTT. Translated, it gives CASSRPRGPNTEAFF. The chain combines TRBV6-5 with TRBJ1-1, with 8 positions matching TRBD1. CDR3 length: 15 amino acids. V trimming: 8 bases; J trimming: 1 base; junction bases outside the gene matches: 9. Germline V gene sequence: CDR1 MNHEY, CDR2 SVGAGI.

The chain recombines TRBV19 with TRBJ2-5, with 7 positions matching TRBD2. Germline CDR1 LNHDA, CDR2 SQIVND (reference sequence). The CDR3 spans 12 residues. The V segment lost 5 bases and the J segment 4 bases; nucleotides outside the gene matches: 1. The DNA of the CDR3 is TGTGCCAGTAGTCCGGGGGGAGAGACCCAGTACTTC. Its translation: CASSPGGETQYF.

The gene calls are TRBV14 and TRBJ2-5; 8 positions match TRBD2. The CDR3 is 15 residues long. Germline V gene data show CDR1 as SGHDN and CDR2 as FVKESK. After removal of 2 bases from V and 4 bases from J, the junction contained 6 bases not matched to a gene. The CDR3 nucleotides are TGTGCCAGCAGCCAACCCTCGGGGGGGATAGAGACCCAGTACTTC. Translation gives CASSQPSGGIETQYF.

The chain is built from TRBV19 and TRBJ1-3, with 11 bases identical to TRBD1. Germline V gene data show CDR1 as LNHDA and CDR2 as SQIVND (reference sequence). V shed 4 bases and J 0 bases; nucleotides not matched to a gene: 5. The CDR3 runs to 17 residues. CDR3 loop: CASSSTGTGGSGNTIYF. The CDR3 DNA follows: TGTGCCAGTAGTAGCACCGGGACAGGGGGCTCTGGAAACACCATATATTTT.

J is TRBJ1-6 and V is TRBV6-1, with TRBD1 as a possible D gene (6 bases). Trimming took off 11 bases at V and 10 bases at J, with 18 bases between the two ends. In germline, CDR1 is MNHNS, CDR2 SASEGT. The CDR3 runs to 13 residues. The CDR3 DNA is TGTGCCTCAGGGGCGCTTGCAGGATCACCCCTCCACTTT. Protein sequence: CASGALAGSPLHF.

The V call is TRBV5-1, the J call TRBJ1-1, with 9 bases that match TRBD1. Germline-derived CDR1 and CDR2 are SGHRS and YFSETQ. V lost 4 bases to trimming and J lost 5 bases; unmatched junction nucleotides: 6. This CDR3 is built from 14 residues. The CDR3 here is CASSRPGQGTEAFF. CDR3 in DNA: TGCGCCAGCAGCCGCCCGGGACAGGGTACTGAAGCTTTCTTT.

The chain joins TRBV29-1 to TRBJ1-1; perhaps TRBD1 as D (5 bases). CDR1 and CDR2 (germline): SQVTM, ANQGSEA. V was pared by 4 bases and J by 6 bases, with 21 bases between. The CDR3 is 15 residues long. In nucleotides, the CDR3 is TGCAGCGTTGTAGGCCCGTCCGGGGGGATGGCTGAAGCTTTCTTT. Amino acids: CSVVGPSGGMAEAFF.

The chain carries TRBV6-1 and TRBJ1-2, with D possibly matching TRBD1 (5 bases). From germline, CDR1 is MNHNS and CDR2 SASEGT. The CDR3 runs 14 residues. The germline V and J ends were trimmed by 2 bases and 1 base, with 8 bases remaining between them. CDR3 DNA sequence: TGTGCCAGCAGTGAAAGGGGCCGTAACTATGGCTACACCTTC. Translating gives CASSERGRNYGYTF.

J is TRBJ1-1 and V is TRBV7-6; D unresolved. Germline CDR1 reads SGHVS; CDR2 reads FNYEAQ. V lost 1 base, J lost 6 bases, and 15 bases lay in between. CDR3 size: 15 residues. The DNA of the CDR3 is TGTGCCAGCAGCTTAGAGTTAGGCGGGCAGTCTGAAGCTTTCTTT. It is translated as CASSLELGGQSEAFF.

The V gene is TRBV2, the J gene TRBJ2-1; no clear D gene. The CDR3 totals 13 residues. In germline, CDR1 is SNHLY, CDR2 FYNNEI. The germline V and J ends were trimmed by 4 bases and 4 bases, with 8 bases remaining between them. The CDR3 reads CASSGADYNEQFF. The CDR3 DNA follows: TGTGCCAGCAGTGGTGCAGATTACAATGAGCAGTTCTTC.

V usage is TRBV5-1 and J usage is TRBJ1-5; no firm D call. Trimming pared 2 bases from V and 3 bases from J, leaving 12 bases between. The CDR3 sequence is 15 residues long. Germline V gene lookup returns CDR1 SGHRS and CDR2 YFSETQ. The CDR3 loop reads CASSLDGGHNQPQHF. The CDR3 DNA sequence: TGCGCCAGCAGCTTAGACGGAGGTCACAATCAGCCCCAGCATTTT.

The rearrangement links TRBV6-1 to TRBJ1-3, with TRBD1 identical over 8 bases. The CDR3 runs 15 residues. With V trimmed by 6 bases and J by 0 bases, 4 bases remained unmatched. From germline, CDR1 is MNHNS and CDR2 SASEGT. The CDR3 DNA is TGTGCCAGCAGACAGGGGGACTCCTCTGGAAACACCATATATTTT. Its translation: CASRQGDSSGNTIYF.

This chain uses TRBV11-3 with TRBJ1-5, with 10 bases that match TRBD1. The length of the CDR3 is 17 residues. The V and J ends lost 2 bases and 7 bases, in that order; junction bases with no gene match: 11. Germline CDR1 and CDR2: SGHNT and YENEEA. The CDR3 loop reads CASSLISDRGRFQPQHF. The DNA of the CDR3 is TGTGCCAGCAGCTTAATTTCCGACAGGGGGCGCTTCCAGCCCCAGCATTTT. Full variable domain (rest looked up from reference TRBV11-3 and TRBJ1-5): EAGVVQSPRYKIIEKKQPVAFWCNPISGHNTLYWYLQNLGQGPELLIRYENEEAVDDSQLPKDRFSAERLKGVDSTLKIQPAELGDSAVYLCASSLISDRGRFQPQHFGDGTRLSIL.

The J gene is TRBJ2-7, the V gene TRBV5-1; D call uncertain. The CDR3 covers 13 residues. V was cut by 2 bases and J by 3 bases, with 9 bases left in between. Per the germline V gene, CDR1 is SGHRS and CDR2 is YFSETQ. Written as DNA, the CDR3 is TGCGCCAGCAGCTTAGCGAACAACTACGAGCAGTACTTC. Encoded protein: CASSLANNYEQYF.

The chain uses TRBV18 and TRBJ2-3, with TRBD2 identical over 10 bases. Germline CDR1 and CDR2: KGHSH and LQKENI. This CDR3 region has 16 residues. V trimming: 3 bases; J trimming: 2 bases; junction bases outside the gene matches: 5. CDR3 sequence reads: CASSPLAGVNTDTQYF. The CDR3 region has the DNA TGTGCCAGCTCACCGCTAGCGGGGGTGAACACAGATACGCAGTATTTT.

In its sample, this clone was seen once. The chain employs TRBV7-8 and TRBJ1-4, with 9 bases fitting TRBD1. CDR3 length: 20 amino acids. Germline V gene data show CDR1 as SGHVS and CDR2 as FQNEAQ. Trimming at V came to 11 bases and at J to 8 bases, leaving 30 bases not matched to a gene. This CDR3 reads CASKRGQGSLFWDPGEKLFF. The CDR3 DNA sequence: TGTGCCTCCAAAAGGGGACAGGGCTCTTTATTTTGGGACCCGGGGGAAAAACTGTTTTTT.